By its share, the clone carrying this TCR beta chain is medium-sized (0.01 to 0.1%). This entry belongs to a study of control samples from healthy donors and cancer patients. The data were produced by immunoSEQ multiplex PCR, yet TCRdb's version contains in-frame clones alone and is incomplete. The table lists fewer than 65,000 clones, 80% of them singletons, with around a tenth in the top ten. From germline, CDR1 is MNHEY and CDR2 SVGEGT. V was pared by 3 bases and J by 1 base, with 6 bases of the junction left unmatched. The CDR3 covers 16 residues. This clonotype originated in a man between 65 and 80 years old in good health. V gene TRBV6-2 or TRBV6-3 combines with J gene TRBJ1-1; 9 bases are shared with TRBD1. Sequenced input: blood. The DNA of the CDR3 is TGTGCCAGCAGTTATCCCGGGACAGGGCGGAACACTGAAGCTTTCTTT. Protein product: CASSYPGTGRNTEAFF.